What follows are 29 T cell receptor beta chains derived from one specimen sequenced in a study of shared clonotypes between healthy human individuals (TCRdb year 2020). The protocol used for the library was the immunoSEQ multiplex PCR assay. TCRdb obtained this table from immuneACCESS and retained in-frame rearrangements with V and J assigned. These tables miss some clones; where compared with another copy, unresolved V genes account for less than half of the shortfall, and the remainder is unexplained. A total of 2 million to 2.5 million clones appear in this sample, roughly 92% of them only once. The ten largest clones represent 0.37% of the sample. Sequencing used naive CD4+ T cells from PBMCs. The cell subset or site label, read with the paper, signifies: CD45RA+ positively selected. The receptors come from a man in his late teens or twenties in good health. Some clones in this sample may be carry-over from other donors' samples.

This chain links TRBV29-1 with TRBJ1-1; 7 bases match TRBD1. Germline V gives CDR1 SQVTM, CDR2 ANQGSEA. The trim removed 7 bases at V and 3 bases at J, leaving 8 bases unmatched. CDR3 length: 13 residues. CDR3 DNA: TGCAGCGCCGGGCAGGGGGTGGACACTGAAGCTTTCTTT. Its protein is CSAGQGVDTEAFF.

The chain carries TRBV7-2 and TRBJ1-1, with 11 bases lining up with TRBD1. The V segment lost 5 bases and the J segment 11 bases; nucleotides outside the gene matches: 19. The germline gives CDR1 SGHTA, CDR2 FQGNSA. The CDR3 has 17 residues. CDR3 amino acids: CASSARRPGQGGSEAFF. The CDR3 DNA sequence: TGTGCCAGCAGCGCTCGCCGTCCGGGACAGGGGGGATCGGAGGCTTTCTTT. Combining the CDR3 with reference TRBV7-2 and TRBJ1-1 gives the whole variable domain GAGVSQSPSNKVTEKGKDVELRCDPISGHTALYWYRQSLGQGLEFLIYFQGNSAPDKSGLPSDRFSAERTGGSVSTLTIQRTQQEDSAVYLCASSARRPGQGGSEAFFGQGTRLTVV.

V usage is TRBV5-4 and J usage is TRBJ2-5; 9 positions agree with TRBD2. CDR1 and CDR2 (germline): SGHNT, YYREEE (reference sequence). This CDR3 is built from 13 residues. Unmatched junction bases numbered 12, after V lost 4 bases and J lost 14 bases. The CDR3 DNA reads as TGTGCCAGCAGCACCGAGGGGAGCGGGAGGCAATACTTC. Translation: CASSTEGSGRQYF.

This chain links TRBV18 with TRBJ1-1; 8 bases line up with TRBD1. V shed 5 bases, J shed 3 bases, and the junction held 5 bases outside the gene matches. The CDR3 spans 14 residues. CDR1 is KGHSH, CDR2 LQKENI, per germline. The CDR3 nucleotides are TGTGCCAGCTCAGCGGGACAGGAGTACACTGAAGCTTTCTTT. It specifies CASSAGQEYTEAFF.

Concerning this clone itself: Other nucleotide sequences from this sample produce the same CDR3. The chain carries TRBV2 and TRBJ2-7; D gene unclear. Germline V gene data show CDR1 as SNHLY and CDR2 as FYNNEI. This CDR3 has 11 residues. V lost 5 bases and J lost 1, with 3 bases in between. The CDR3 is CASSTSYEQYF. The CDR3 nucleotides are TGTGCCAGCAGTACATCCTACGAGCAGTACTTC.

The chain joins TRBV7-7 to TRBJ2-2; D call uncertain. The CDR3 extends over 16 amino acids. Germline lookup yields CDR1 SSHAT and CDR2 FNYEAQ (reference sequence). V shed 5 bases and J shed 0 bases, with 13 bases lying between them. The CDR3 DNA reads TGTGCCAGCAGCCCCCGTGGATCCCCGAACACCGGGGAGCTGTTTTTT. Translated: CASSPRGSPNTGELFF.

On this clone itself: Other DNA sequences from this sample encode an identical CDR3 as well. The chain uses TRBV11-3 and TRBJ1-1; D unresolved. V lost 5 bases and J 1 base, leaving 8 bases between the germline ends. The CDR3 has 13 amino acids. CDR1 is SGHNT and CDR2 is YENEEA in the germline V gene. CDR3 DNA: TGTGCCAGCAGCCTTGGAGAGAACACTGAAGCTTTCTTT. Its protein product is CASSLGENTEAFF. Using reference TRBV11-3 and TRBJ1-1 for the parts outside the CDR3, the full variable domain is EAGVVQSPRYKIIEKKQPVAFWCNPISGHNTLYWYLQNLGQGPELLIRYENEEAVDDSQLPKDRFSAERLKGVDSTLKIQPAELGDSAVYLCASSLGENTEAFFGQGTRLTVV.

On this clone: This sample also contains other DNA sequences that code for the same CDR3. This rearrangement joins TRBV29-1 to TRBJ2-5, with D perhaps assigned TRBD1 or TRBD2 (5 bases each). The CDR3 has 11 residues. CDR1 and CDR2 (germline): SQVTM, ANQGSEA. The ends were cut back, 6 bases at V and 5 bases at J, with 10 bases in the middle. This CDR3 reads CSVGRGETQYF. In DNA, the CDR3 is TGCAGCGTGGGACGTGGGGAGACCCAGTACTTC.

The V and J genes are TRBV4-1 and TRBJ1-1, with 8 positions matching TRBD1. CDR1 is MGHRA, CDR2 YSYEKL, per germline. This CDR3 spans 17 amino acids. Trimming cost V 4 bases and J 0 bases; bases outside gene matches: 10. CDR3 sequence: CASSPLGQGRMNTEAFF. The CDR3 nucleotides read TGCGCCAGCAGCCCACTAGGACAGGGCAGAATGAACACTGAAGCTTTCTTT.

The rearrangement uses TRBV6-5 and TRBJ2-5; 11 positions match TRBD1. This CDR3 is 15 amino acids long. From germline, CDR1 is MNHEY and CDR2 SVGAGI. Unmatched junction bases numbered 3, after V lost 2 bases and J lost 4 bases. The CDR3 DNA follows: TGTGCCAGCAGTTACGTAGGACAGGGGGCAGAGACCCAGTACTTC. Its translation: CASSYVGQGAETQYF.

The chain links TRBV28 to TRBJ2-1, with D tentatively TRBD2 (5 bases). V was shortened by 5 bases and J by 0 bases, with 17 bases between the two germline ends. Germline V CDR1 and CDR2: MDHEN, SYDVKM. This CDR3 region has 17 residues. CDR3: CASSMTISVSSYNEQFF. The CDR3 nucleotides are TGTGCCAGCAGTATGACAATTAGCGTAAGCTCCTACAATGAGCAGTTCTTC.

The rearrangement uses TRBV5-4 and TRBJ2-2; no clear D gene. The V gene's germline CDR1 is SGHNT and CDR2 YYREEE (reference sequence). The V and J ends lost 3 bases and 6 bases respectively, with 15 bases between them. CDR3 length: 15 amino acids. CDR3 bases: TGTGCCAGCAGCTCGATATATAAAACGCCCGGGGAGCTGTTTTTT. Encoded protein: CASSSIYKTPGELFF.

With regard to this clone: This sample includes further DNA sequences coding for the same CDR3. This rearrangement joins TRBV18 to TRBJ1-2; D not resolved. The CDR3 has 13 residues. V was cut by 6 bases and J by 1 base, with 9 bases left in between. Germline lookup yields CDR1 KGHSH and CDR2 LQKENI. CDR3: CASSPGLNYGYTF. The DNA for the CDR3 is TGTGCCAGCTCCCCGGGTCTTAACTATGGCTACACCTTC.

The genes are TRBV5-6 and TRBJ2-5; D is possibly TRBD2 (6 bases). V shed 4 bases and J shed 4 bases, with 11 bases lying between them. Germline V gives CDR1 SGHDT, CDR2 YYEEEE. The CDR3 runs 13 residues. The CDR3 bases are TGTGCCAGCAGCGACACCGGGGGAGAGACCCAGTACTTC. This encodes CASSDTGGETQYF.

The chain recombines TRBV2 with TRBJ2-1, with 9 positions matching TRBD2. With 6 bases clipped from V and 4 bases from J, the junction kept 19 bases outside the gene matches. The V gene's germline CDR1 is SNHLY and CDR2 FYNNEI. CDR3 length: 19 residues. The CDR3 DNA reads TGTGCCAGCAGGGGACTTATAGCGGGAGTGGGATCTCAGTACAATGAGCAGTTCTTC. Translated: CASRGLIAGVGSQYNEQFF.

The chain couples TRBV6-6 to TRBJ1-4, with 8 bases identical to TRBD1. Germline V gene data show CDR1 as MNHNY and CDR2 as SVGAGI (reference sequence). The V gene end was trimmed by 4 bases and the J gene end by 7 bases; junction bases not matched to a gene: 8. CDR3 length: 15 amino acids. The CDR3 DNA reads TGTGCCAGCAGTTCAGACAGGGGAAGTAGTGAAAAACTGTTTTTT. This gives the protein CASSSDRGSSEKLFF.

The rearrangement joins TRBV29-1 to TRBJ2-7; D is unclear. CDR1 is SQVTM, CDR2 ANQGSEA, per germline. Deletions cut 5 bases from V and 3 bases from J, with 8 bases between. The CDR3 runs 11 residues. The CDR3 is CSVNYSYEQYF. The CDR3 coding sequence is TGCAGCGTTAACTATAGCTACGAGCAGTACTTC.

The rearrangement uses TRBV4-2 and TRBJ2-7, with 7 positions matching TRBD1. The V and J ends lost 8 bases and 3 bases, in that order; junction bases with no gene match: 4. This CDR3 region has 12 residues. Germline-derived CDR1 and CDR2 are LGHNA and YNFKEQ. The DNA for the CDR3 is TGTGCCAGCGGGGACAGCCTCTACGAGCAGTACTTC. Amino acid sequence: CASGDSLYEQYF.

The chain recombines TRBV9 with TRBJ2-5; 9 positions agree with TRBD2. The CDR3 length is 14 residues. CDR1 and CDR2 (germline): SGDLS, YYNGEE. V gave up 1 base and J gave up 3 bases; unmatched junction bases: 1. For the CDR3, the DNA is TGTGCCAGCAGCGTACGCGGGAGGGAAGAGACCCAGTACTTC. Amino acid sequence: CASSVRGREETQYF.

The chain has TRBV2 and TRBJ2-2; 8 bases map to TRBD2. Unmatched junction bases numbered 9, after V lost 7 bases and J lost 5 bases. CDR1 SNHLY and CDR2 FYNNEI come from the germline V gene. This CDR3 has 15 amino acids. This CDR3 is CASTRGGGWTGELFF. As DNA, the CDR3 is TGTGCCAGCACCCGGGGGGGCGGGTGGACCGGGGAGCTGTTTTTT. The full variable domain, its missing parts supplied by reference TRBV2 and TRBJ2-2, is EPEVTQTPSHQVTQMGQEVILRCVPISNHLYFYWYRQILGQKVEFLVSFYNNEISEKSEIFDDQFSVERPDGSNFTLKIRSTKLEDSAMYFCASTRGGGWTGELFFGEGSRLTVL.

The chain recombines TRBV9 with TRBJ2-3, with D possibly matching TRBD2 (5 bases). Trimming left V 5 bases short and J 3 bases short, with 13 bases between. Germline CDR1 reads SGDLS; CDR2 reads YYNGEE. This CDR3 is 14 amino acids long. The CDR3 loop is CASRKLGGTDTQYF. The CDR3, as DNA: TGTGCCAGCAGGAAGCTGGGCGGGACAGATACGCAGTATTTT.

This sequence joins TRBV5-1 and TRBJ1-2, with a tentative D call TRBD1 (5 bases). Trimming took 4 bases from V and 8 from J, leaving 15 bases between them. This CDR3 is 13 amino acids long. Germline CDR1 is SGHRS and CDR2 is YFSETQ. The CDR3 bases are TGCGCCAGCAGCCGGGGCTCGGAAGGGGGCTACACCTTC. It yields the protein CASSRGSEGGYTF.

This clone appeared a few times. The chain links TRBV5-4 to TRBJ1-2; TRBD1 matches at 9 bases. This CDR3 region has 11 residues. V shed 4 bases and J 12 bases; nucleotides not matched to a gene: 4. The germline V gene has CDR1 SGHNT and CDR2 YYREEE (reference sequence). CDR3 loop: CASSDGTGNTF. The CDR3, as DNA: TGTGCCAGCAGCGACGGGACAGGGAACACCTTC.

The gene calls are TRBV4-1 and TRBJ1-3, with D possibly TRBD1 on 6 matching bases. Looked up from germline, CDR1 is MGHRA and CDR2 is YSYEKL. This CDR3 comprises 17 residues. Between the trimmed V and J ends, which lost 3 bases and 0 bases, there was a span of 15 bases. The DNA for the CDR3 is TGCGCCAGCAGCCATGAAGACAGGTTCAACTCTGGAAACACCATATATTTT. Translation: CASSHEDRFNSGNTIYF.

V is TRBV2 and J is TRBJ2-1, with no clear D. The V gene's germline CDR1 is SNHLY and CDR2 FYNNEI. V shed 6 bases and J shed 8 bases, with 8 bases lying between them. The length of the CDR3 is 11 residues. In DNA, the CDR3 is TGTGCCAGCAGCCCCTTTGATGAGCAGTTCTTC. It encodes CASSPFDEQFF. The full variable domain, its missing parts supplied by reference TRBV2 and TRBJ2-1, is EPEVTQTPSHQVTQMGQEVILRCVPISNHLYFYWYRQILGQKVEFLVSFYNNEISEKSEIFDDQFSVERPDGSNFTLKIRSTKLEDSAMYFCASSPFDEQFFGPGTRLTVL.

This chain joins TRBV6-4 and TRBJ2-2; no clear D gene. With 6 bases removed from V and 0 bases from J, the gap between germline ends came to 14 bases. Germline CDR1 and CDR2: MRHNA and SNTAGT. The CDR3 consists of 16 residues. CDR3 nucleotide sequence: TGTGCCAGCAGCCAGTGGGCCTCAACGAACACCGGGGAGCTGTTTTTT. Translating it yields CASSQWASTNTGELFF.

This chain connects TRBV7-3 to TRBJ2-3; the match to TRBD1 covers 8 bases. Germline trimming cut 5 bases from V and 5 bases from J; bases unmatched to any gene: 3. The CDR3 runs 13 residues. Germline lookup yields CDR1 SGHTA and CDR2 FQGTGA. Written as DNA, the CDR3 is TGTGCCAGCAGCACAGACAGGGGAGATACGCAGTATTTT. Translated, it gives CASSTDRGDTQYF.

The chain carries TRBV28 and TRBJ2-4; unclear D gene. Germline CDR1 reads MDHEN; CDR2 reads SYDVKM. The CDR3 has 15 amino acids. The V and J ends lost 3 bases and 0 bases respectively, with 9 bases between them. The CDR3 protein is CASSFRSLAKNIQYF. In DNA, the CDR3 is TGTGCCAGCAGTTTTAGATCGCTAGCCAAAAACATTCAGTACTTC. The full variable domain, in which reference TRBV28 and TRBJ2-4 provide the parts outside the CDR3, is DVKVTQSSRYLVKRTGEKVFLECVQDMDHENMFWYRQDPGLGLRLIYFSYDVKMKEKGDIPEGYSVSREKKERFSLILESASTNQTSMYLCASSFRSLAKNIQYFGAGTRLSVL.

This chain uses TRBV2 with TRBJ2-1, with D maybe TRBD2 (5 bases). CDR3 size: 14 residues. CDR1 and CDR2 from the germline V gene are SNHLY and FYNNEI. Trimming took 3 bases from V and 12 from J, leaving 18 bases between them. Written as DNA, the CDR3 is TGTGCCAGCAGTGACCTCGGTAGCGACATGGTGCAGTTCTTC. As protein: CASSDLGSDMVQFF.